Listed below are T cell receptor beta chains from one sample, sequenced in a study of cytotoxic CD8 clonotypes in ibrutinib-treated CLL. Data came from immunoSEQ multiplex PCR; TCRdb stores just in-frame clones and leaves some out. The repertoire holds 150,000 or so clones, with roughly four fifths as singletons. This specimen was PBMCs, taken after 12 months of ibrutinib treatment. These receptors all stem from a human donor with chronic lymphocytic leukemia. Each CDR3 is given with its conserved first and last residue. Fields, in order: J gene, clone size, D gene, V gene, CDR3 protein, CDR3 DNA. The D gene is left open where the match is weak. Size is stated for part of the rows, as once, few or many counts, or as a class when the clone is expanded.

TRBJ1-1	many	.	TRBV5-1	CASSFNVENTEAFF	TGCGCCAGCAGCTTCAATGTTGAGAACACTGAAGCTTTCTTT
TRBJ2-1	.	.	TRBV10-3	CAISESREGEQFF	TGTGCCATCAGTGAGTCGAGGGAAGGGGAGCAGTTCTTC
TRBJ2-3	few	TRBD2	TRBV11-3	CASSLAGRRTDTQYF	TGTGCCAGCAGCTTGGCCGGGAGGAGGACAGATACGCAGTATTTT
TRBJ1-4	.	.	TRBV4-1	CASSQVGTTNEKLFF	TGCGCCAGCAGCCAAGTAGGTACAACTAATGAAAAACTGTTTTTT
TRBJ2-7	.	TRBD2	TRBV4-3	CASSQASSGIYEQYF	TGCGCCAGCAGCCAAGCTTCTAGCGGCATCTACGAGCAGTACTTC
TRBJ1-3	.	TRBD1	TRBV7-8	CASSPRNRGSGNTIYF	TGTGCCAGCAGCCCGCGTAACAGGGGTTCTGGAAACACCATATATTTT
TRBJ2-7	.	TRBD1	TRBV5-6	CASSFRGGAYEQYF	TGTGCCAGCAGCTTCCGAGGGGGCGCCTACGAGCAGTACTTC
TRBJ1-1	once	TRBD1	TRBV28	CASNDRGGRNTEAFF	TGTGCCAGTAACGACAGGGGGGGTCGGAACACTGAAGCTTTCTTT
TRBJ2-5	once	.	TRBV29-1	CSSGNKETQYF	TGCAGCTCCGGGAACAAAGAGACCCAGTACTTC
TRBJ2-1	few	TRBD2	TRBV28	CASSRVGTSGRRHEQFF	TGTGCCAGCAGCCGGGTAGGGACTAGCGGGAGGAGGCATGAGCAGTTCTTC
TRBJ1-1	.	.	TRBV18	CASSPMMNTEAFF	TGTGCCAGCTCTCCGATGATGAACACTGAAGCTTTCTTT
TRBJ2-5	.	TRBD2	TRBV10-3	CAISNLAGGETQYF	TGTGCCATCAGTAATCTAGCGGGGGGTGAGACCCAGTACTTC
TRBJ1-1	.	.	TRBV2	CASSSGANTEAFF	TGTGCCAGCAGTTCCGGGGCCAACACTGAAGCTTTCTTT